The sample holds a few counts of the clone carrying this T cell receptor beta chain. Its antigen remains unknown. The data were taken from a study of cytomegalovirus exposure and HLA in healthy donors. Primers included in the PCR were 60 Vbeta and 13 Jbeta primers. Only in-frame clones appear in the TCRdb table, and some are missing; sequencing was by immunoSEQ multiplex PCR. This sample has some 140,000 clones, with approximately 75% found just once. Study-level results: Several of the most significant clusters appeared, in a later analysis, to be linked to common viral pathogens. The investigators catalogued 150 to 200 TCR beta chains as cytomegalovirus-associated. Beyond CMV serostatus, there was no information to go on about immune exposure.

The CDR3 totals 16 residues. V gave up 3 bases and J gave up 1 base; unmatched junction bases: 7. Germline loops: CDR1 MGHRA, CDR2 YSYEKL. This clonotype was obtained from a man between 45 and 60 years old in good health and CMV-seropositive. The sample comprised PBMCs. The chain links TRBV4-1 to TRBJ1-1, with 8 bases matching TRBD1. The DNA of the CDR3 is TGCGCCAGCAGCCAGTCGGCGCAGGGGGCGAACACTGAAGCTTTCTTT. It encodes CASSQSAQGANTEAFF.